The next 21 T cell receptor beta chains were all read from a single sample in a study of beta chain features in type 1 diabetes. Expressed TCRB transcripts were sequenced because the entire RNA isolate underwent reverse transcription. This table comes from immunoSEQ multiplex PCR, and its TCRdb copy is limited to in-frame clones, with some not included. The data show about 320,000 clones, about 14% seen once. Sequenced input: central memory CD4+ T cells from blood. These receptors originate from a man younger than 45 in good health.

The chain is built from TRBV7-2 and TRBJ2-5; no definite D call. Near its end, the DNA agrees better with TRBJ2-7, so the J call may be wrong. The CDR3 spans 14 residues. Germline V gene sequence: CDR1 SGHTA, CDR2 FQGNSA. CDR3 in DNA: TGTGCCAGCAGCTTAGCTAGCCGTAACTACGAGCAGTACTTC. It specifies CASSLASRNYEQYF.

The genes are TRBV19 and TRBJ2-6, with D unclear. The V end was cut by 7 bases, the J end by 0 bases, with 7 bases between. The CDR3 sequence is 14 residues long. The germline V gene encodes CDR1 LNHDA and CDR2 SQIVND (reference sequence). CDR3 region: CASTPTSGANVLTF. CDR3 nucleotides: TGTGCCAGTACACCCACCTCTGGGGCCAACGTCCTGACTTTC.

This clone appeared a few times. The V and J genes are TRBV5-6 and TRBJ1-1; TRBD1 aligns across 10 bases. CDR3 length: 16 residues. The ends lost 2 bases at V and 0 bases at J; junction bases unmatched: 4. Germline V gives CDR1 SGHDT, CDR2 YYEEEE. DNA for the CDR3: TGTGCCAGCAGCTTCGGGACAGGGGCCGTGAACACTGAAGCTTTCTTT. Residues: CASSFGTGAVNTEAFF.

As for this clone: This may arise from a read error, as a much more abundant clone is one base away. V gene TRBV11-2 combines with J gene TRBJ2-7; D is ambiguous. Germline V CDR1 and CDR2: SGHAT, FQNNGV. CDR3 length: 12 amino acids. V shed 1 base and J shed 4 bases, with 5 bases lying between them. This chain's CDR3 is CASSLAGYEQYF. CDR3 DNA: TGTGCCAGCAGCTTAGCAGGATACGAGCAGTACTTC.

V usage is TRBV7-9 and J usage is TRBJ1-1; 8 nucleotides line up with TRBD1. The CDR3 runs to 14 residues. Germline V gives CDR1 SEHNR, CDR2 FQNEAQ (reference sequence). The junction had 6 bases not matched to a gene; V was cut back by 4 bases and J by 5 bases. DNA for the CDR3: TGTGCCAGCAGCTCACAGGGGGTAGGGACTGAAGCTTTCTTT. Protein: CASSSQGVGTEAFF.

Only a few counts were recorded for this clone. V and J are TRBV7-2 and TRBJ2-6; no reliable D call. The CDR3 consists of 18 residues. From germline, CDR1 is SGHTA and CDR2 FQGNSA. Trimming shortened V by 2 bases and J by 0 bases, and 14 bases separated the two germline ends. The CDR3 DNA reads TGTGCCAGCAGCTTATTTAGGGCCCAACGCTCTGGGGCCAACGTCCTGACTTTC. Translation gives CASSLFRAQRSGANVLTF.

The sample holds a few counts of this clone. CDR3 nucleotides: TGTGCCAGCAGTGAATTATCGGCCGGGAATTCACCCCTCCACTTT. Protein product: CASSELSAGNSPLHF. The V call is TRBV2, the J call TRBJ1-6; D unclear. Between the trimmed V and J ends, which lost 2 bases and 7 bases, there was a span of 12 bases. Per the germline V gene, CDR1 is SNHLY and CDR2 is FYNNEI. The CDR3 is 15 amino acids.

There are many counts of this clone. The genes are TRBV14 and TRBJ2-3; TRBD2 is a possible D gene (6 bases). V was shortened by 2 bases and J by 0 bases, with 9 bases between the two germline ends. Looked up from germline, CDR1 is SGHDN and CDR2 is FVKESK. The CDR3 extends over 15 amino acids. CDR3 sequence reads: CASSQQLASTDTQYF. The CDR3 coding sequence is TGTGCCAGCAGCCAACAACTAGCTAGCACAGATACGCAGTATTTT.

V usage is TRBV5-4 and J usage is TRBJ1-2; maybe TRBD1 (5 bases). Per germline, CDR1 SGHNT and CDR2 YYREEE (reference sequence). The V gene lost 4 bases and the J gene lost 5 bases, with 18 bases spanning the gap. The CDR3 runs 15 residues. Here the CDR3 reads CASSRGSPGAYGYTF. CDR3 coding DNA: TGTGCCAGCAGCCGGGGGAGTCCTGGGGCTTATGGCTACACCTTC. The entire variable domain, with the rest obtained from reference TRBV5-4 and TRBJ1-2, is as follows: ETGVTQSPTHLIKTRGQQVTLRCSSQSGHNTVSWYQQALGQGPQFIFQYYREEENGRGNFPPRFSGLQFPNYSSELNVNALELDDSALYLCASSRGSPGAYGYTFGSGTRLTVV.

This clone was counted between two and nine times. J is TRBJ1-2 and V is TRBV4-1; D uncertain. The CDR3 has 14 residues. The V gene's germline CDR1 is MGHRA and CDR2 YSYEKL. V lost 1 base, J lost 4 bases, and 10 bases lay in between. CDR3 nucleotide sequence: TGCGCCAGCAGCCAAGGGCCCGTAGGCTATGGCTACACCTTC. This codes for CASSQGPVGYGYTF.

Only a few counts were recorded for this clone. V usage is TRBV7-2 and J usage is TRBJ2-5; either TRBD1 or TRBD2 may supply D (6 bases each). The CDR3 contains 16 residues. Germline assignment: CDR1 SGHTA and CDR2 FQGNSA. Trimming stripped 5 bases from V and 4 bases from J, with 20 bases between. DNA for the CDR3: TGTGCCAGCAGCCCTCAGGGGAGGATACATACAGAGACCCAGTACTTC. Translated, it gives CASSPQGRIHTETQYF. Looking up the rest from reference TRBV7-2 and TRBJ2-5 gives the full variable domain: GAGVSQSPSNKVTEKGKDVELRCDPISGHTALYWYRQSLGQGLEFLIYFQGNSAPDKSGLPSDRFSAERTGGSVSTLTIQRTQQEDSAVYLCASSPQGRIHTETQYFGPGTRLLVL.

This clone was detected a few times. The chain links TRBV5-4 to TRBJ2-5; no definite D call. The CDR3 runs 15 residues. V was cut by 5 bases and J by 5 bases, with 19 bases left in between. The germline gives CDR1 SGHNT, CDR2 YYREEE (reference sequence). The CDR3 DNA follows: TGTGCCAGCAGGGCTGGCTATTCTCGGTGGGAGACCCAGTACTTC. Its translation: CASRAGYSRWETQYF.

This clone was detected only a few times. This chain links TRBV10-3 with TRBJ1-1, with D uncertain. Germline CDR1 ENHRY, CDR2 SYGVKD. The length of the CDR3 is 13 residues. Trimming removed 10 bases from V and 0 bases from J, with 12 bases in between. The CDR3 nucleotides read TGTGCCAGCTACCGGAGACTGAACACTGAAGCTTTCTTT. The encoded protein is CASYRRLNTEAFF.

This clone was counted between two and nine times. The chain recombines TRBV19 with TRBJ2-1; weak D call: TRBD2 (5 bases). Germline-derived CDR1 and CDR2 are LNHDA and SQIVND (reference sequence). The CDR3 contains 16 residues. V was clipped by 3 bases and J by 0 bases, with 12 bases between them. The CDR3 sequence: CASSIPSQSSYNEQFF. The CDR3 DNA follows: TGTGCCAGTAGTATCCCTAGCCAAAGCTCCTACAATGAGCAGTTCTTC.

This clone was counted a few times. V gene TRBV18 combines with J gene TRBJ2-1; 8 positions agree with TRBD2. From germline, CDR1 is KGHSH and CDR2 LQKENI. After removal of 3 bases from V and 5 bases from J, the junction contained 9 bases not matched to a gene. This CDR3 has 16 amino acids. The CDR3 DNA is TGTGCCAGCTCACCGCCCGGGGGGGCGCCTGACAATGAGCAGTTCTTC. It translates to CASSPPGGAPDNEQFF.

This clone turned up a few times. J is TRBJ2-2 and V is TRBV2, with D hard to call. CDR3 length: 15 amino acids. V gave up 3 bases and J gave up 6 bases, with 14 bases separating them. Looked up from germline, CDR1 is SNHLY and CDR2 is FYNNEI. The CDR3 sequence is CASSENGPIAGELFF. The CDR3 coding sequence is TGTGCCAGCAGTGAGAATGGCCCTATTGCCGGGGAGCTGTTTTTT. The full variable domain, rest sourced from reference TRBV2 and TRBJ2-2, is EPEVTQTPSHQVTQMGQEVILRCVPISNHLYFYWYRQILGQKVEFLVSFYNNEISEKSEIFDDQFSVERPDGSNFTLKIRSTKLEDSAMYFCASSENGPIAGELFFGEGSRLTVL.

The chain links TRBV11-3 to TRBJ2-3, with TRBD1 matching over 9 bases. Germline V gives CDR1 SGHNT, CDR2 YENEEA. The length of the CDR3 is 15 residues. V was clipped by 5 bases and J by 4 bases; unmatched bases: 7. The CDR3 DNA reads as TGTGCCAGCAGCCTGAACAGGGGGCAGGCAGATACGCAGTATTTT. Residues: CASSLNRGQADTQYF.

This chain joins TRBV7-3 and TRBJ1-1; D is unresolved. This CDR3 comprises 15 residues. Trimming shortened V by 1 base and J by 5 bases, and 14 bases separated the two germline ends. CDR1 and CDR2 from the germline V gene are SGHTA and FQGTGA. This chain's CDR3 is CASSLNGDTGTEAFF. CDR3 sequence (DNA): TGTGCCAGCAGCTTAAACGGCGACACTGGGACTGAAGCTTTCTTT.

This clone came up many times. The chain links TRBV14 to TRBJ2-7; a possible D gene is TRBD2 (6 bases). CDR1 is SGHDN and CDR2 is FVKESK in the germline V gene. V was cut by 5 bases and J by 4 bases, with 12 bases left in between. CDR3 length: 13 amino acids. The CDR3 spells CASSSLRGYEQYV. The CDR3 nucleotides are TGTGCCAGCAGCTCACTCCGGGGGTACGAGCAGTACGTC.

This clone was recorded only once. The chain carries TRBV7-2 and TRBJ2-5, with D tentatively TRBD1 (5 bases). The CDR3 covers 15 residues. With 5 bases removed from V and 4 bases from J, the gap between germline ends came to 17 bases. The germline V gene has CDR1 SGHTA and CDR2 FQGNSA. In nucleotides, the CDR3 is TGTGCCAGCAGCGCCGGACACCCAGTTGGAGAGACCCAGTACTTC. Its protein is CASSAGHPVGETQYF.

CDR3 sequence reads: CASSLAGQGIHPLHF. CDR3 nucleotide sequence: TGTGCCAGCAGCTTAGCAGGGCAAGGGATTCACCCCCTCCACTTT. This chain joins TRBV7-2 and TRBJ1-6; D gene ambiguous. Germline assignment: CDR1 SGHTA and CDR2 FQGNSA. This CDR3 comprises 15 residues. V lost 0 bases and J 13 bases, leaving 16 bases between the germline ends.